This T cell receptor beta chain was retrieved from a study of shared clonotypes between healthy human individuals. Findings of the study overall: Estimated richness was generally greater in naive than memory subsets.

The CDR3 spans 16 residues. Germline assignment: CDR1 MNHEY and CDR2 SMNVEV (reference sequence). V lost 5 bases to trimming and J lost 2 bases, with 16 bases between them. Sorted-subset replicate PCR reactions were performed with roughly 200 ng DNA, corresponding to roughly 30,000 T cell genomes. The assay was immunoSEQ multiplex PCR, and TCRdb's table has in-frame clones only and misses some. The sample includes hundreds of thousands of clones, 90% to 97% of them seen just once. It was CD45RO-negative cells, positively selected for CCR7, that made up naive CD8 cells, with terminally differentiated effector memory CD45RA+ cells excluded. Concerning this clone: Its antigen is unknown.

The sequence was collected from a woman in her thirties in good health. The chain is built from TRBV27 and TRBJ1-5, with D possibly TRBD1 on 5 matching bases. The sequenced sample consisted of naive CD8+ T cells sorted from blood. CDR3 sequence: CASSPHVVGGNQPQHF. The CDR3 DNA reads TGTGCCAGCAGTCCACATGTCGTAGGGGGCAATCAGCCCCAGCATTTT.